This note documents a single T cell receptor (beta chain) sequence. It lacks a known antigen. Base qualities are missing; no much larger clone stands one base away. The data derive from a study of T cell responses to AZD1222 COVID-19 vaccine (dated by TCRdb to 2020 to 2022). For the wider study: AZD1222 recipients whose second dose came at about 4 weeks and those whose second dose came at about 12 weeks were combined into one group, since spike-specific TCR depth and breadth did not differ between the two schedules. TCR sequencing was performed for roughly 250 trial participants, of whom approximately 200 were given two doses of AZD1222 and approximately 25 were given two doses of MenACWY control vaccine. Trial participants were enrolled by age into 18-55, 56-69 and 70-plus year subgroups, with around 150, 28 and 57 TCR-sequenced participants respectively.

What the research found in general, with its limitations: Because no samples from the day 14 peak response were available, repertoires could be characterized only after the peak T cell response. Most participants were white British and females outnumbered males, and the authors suggested that clonal diversity may have been underestimated. CD4 TCRs associated with the vaccine covered the entire spike protein, and the dominant responses were in regions 160-218 and 743-854. Epitopes outside the regions mutated in the B.1.351 and B.1.1.7 variants were reportedly recognized by nearly half of the unique spike-specific TCRs. Only a handful of AZD1222 recipients were SARS-CoV-2 seropositive at baseline, limiting conclusions about previously exposed vaccinees. Spike-specific TCR breadth and depth rose significantly after two AZD1222 doses compared with day 0 and with MenACWY recipients. In the small 56-69-year group, the increase in depth fell short of significance, most likely because of low power.

The time point label on this specimen signifies: baseline before first vaccination. Vaccinee samples were obtained from the UK trials COV001 and COV002, which included a single-blind randomized controlled phase 2/3 trial of AZD1222 (ChAdOx1 nCoV-19) in healthy adults. Trial participant PBMC samples were collected at day 0 and day 28 after the second dose for TCRbeta chain sequencing. The CDR3 regions of human TCRbeta chains were analyzed by immunosequencing. The original pipeline was this. Repertoire TCRs were matched against a reference library of SARS-CoV-2-specific TCRs generated with the MIRA antigen-specificity platform. Breadth was defined as the fraction of unique TCRs that were SARS-CoV-2-associated, and depth was defined as the fraction of total T cells that were SARS-CoV-2-associated. Each spike-specific TCR was assigned to its reactive spike region and to a CD4 or CD8 class using the MIRA data. Log10-transformed breadth and depth values were compared by one-way ANOVA with Sidak's multiple comparisons tests. The clones in this table, taken by TCRdb from immuneACCESS, are in-frame only. Not every clone is retained; where verified, under half of the shortfall comes from an unresolved V gene, and the cause of the rest is unknown. V and J calls plus clone size are reproduced from that table; the DNA served to infer D and trimming. In this sample the table shows about 79,000 clones, about 84% of which occur a single time. The ten largest account for around 20% of the sample.

Taken from the germline V gene, the CDR1 and CDR2 loops are MNHEY and SVGAGI. From cysteine to phenylalanine, the CDR3 is 11 amino acids long. The DNA shown is the 33-base CDR3, in frame from base 1. Cut back by 11 bases and 0 bases, the V and J ends lie 4 bases apart. This specimen was peripheral blood, taken on day 0 of AZD1222 vaccination. The sequence derives from an adult in good health. The rearranged segments are TRBV6-5 and TRBJ1-4; no D gene can be assigned with confidence. At the DNA level, the sequence is TGTGCCCCCCCAACTAATGAAAAACTGTTTTTT. It encodes CAPPTNEKLFF.